This TCR beta chain was retrieved from a study of blood T cells in healthy people across ages. Whole-study results and caveats: The study regarded diversity estimates from one million T cells as underestimates. Age advanced and TCR beta diversity per million T cells fell, roughly linearly. A strong correlation was seen between TCR beta diversity and naive T cell percentage.

A J-beta primer mix and a sample-barcoded 5' primer were used in a second PCR of roughly 6 to 11 cycles. Carrying 12 random nucleotides, a template-switch adaptor labeled each individual cDNA molecule. MiXCR, applied by TCRdb to the 5' RACE reads, yields one record per CDR3 protein. The sample consists of 600,000 to 1,000,000 distinct CDR3 sequences, roughly 64% of them appearing once. Note on this clonotype: Its antigen is still unknown.

Sequencing was done on a sample of blood. This receptor was obtained from a man aged 25-45 years in good health.

The DNA for the CDR3 is TGTGCCTTTAAACCTACAGAATACTATGGCTACACCTTC. It is translated as CAFKPTEYYGYTF. This chain joins TRBV30 and TRBJ1-2; D gene unclear. The germline CDR1 and CDR2 sequences are GTSNPN and SVGIG (reference sequence). The CDR3 runs to 13 residues. V was trimmed by 7 bases and J by 3 bases, leaving 15 bases between them.